The rows below give T cell receptor beta chains drawn from one sample of a study of beta chain features in type 1 diabetes. TCRdb's table, derived via immunoSEQ multiplex PCR, lists solely in-frame clones and lacks some. The sample has hundreds of thousands of clones, about 15% seen once. Sequences were obtained from naive CD4+ T cells from blood. These receptors all come from a man aged 18 to 30 with type 1 diabetes. Each CDR3 is given with its conserved first and last residue. D genes are given only for firm matches. Size tells how often a clone was seen (once, few, many) or the class of an expanded clone, and some rows leave it out.

V	J	size	D	CDR3	DNA
TRBV7-9	TRBJ1-2	few	-	CASSFTEGGYTF	TGTGCCAGCAGCTTTACTGAGGGTGGCTACACCTTC
TRBV7-9	TRBJ1-1	few	-	CASSLAGTGNTEAFF	TGTGCCAGCAGCTTAGCCGGTACGGGGAACACTGAAGCTTTCTTT
TRBV5-1	TRBJ1-1	few	TRBD1	CASSLGQGAAAFF	TGCGCCAGCAGCTTGGGACAGGGGGCAGCGGCTTTCTTT
TRBV28	TRBJ2-2	few	-	CASSFWRGGAFF	TGTGCCAGCAGTTTTTGGAGAGGAGGGGCGTTTTTT
TRBV2	TRBJ2-3	-	-	CASSATKDTQYF	TGTGCCAGCAGCGCTACCAAAGATACGCAGTATTTT
TRBV29-1	TRBJ2-7	-	TRBD1	CSVQGAYEQYF	TGCAGCGTCCAGGGGGCCTACGAGCAGTACTTC
TRBV7-9	TRBJ2-7	few	-	CASSFSGRGVYEQYF	TGTGCCAGCAGCTTTAGCGGCAGGGGGGTATACGAGCAGTACTTC
TRBV9	TRBJ2-5	-	TRBD2	CASSLGLASLPETQYF	TGTGCCAGCAGCCTAGGACTAGCGTCCCTCCCAGAGACCCAGTACTTC
TRBV18	TRBJ1-1	-	-	CASSPPTGGNTEAFF	TGTGCCAGCTCACCACCGACAGGAGGGAACACTGAAGCTTTCTTT
TRBV5-1	TRBJ2-7	-	-	CASSVNPGPSYEQYF	TGCGCCAGCAGCGTGAATCCGGGTCCCTCCTACGAGCAGTACTTC
TRBV12-5	TRBJ2-5	-	TRBD1	CASGFTGTDNQETQYF	TGTGCTAGTGGTTTCACCGGGACAGACAACCAAGAGACCCAGTACTTC
TRBV29-1	TRBJ1-6	few	TRBD1	CSVGGQGGSPLHF	TGCAGCGTTGGGGGACAGGGTGGATCACCCCTCCACTTT
TRBV7-2	TRBJ2-6	-	-	CASSLVGGAGANVLTF	TGTGCCAGCAGCTTAGTTGGGGGCGCTGGGGCCAACGTCCTGACTTTC
TRBV29-1	TRBJ2-7	few	TRBD2	CSVGPGLAYEQYF	TGCAGCGTTGGACCGGGACTAGCCTACGAGCAGTACTTC
TRBV4-1	TRBJ2-7	few	TRBD1	CASSDRDRTYEQYF	TGCGCCAGCAGCGACCGGGACAGAACCTACGAGCAGTACTTC
TRBV5-5	TRBJ2-6	few	-	CASSQDAGVVSGANVLTF	TGTGCCAGCAGCCAAGATGCGGGTGTTGTCTCTGGGGCCAACGTCCTGACTTTC
TRBV18	TRBJ2-7	few	TRBD1	CASSRTGPHNEQYF	TGTGCCAGCTCACGGACAGGGCCCCATAACGAGCAGTACTTC
TRBV4-3	TRBJ1-4	-	TRBD1	CASSQATGLAPTKLFF	TGCGCCAGCAGCCAGGCGACAGGGTTGGCTCCGACCAAACTGTTTTTT
TRBV11-2	TRBJ1-6	-	-	CASSLGEDSPLHF	TGTGCCAGCAGCTTAGGCGAAGATTCACCCCTCCACTTT
TRBV7-8	TRBJ2-1	few	TRBD2	CASSPLIAGTSGEQFF	TGTGCCAGCAGCCCCCTAATTGCCGGGACTAGCGGTGAGCAGTTCTTC
TRBV6-5	TRBJ2-3	few	TRBD2	CASNLGRAEDTQYF	TGTGCCAGCAATCTTGGGAGGGCCGAAGATACGCAGTATTTT
TRBV19	TRBJ2-1	few	-	CASSIYLALHNEQFF	TGTGCCAGTAGTATTTACCTAGCCCTACACAATGAGCAGTTCTTC
TRBV2	TRBJ1-2	few	-	CAARTLVDGYTF	TGTGCCGCAAGGACTTTGGTCGATGGCTACACCTTC
TRBV4-3	TRBJ2-3	-	TRBD2	CASSRTGGPADTQYF	TGCGCCAGCAGCCGAACGGGGGGGCCGGCAGATACGCAGTATTTT
TRBV5-1	TRBJ1-2	-	TRBD1	CASSRRDRGGGYTF	TGCGCCAGCAGCAGGCGGGACAGGGGCGGTGGCTACACCTTC
TRBV11-2	TRBJ2-7	-	TRBD1	CASSSGTVGYEQYF	TGTGCCAGCAGCTCGGGGACAGTCGGTTACGAGCAGTACTTC
TRBV28	TRBJ2-7	-	TRBD1	CASRDRTYEQYF	TGTGCCAGCAGGGACAGGACCTACGAGCAGTACTTC
TRBV7-7	TRBJ2-1	-	TRBD2	CASSSGLAGGNEQFF	TGTGCCAGCAGCTCCGGACTAGCGGGAGGCAATGAGCAGTTCTTC
TRBV7-8	TRBJ2-7	-	TRBD2	CASSLPTSGFSYEQYF	TGTGCCAGCAGCTTGCCGACTAGCGGGTTTTCCTACGAGCAGTACTTC
TRBV15	TRBJ1-2	-	TRBD1	CATSRVGGGNRYGYTF	TGTGCCACCAGCAGAGTCGGAGGGGGCAATCGCTATGGCTACACCTTC
TRBV11-2	TRBJ2-3	-	TRBD2	CASRLGQRGIHTQYF	TGTGCCAGCAGGCTTGGTCAGCGGGGGATACATACGCAGTATTTT
TRBV6-5	TRBJ2-3	-	TRBD2	CASRLAVSTDTQYF	TGTGCCAGCAGGCTAGCGGTTAGCACAGATACGCAGTATTTT
TRBV4-1	TRBJ2-2	-	TRBD2	CASSQIKAGVGTGELFF	TGCGCCAGCAGCCAAATCAAAGCGGGAGTAGGCACCGGGGAGCTGTTTTTT
TRBV30	TRBJ1-5	few	TRBD1	CAWSVTGQGESQPQHF	TGTGCCTGGAGTGTAACCGGACAGGGTGAAAGTCAGCCCCAGCATTTT
TRBV7-2	TRBJ2-3	few	TRBD2	CASSSAGGTQYF	TGTGCCAGCAGCTCAGCGGGGGGTACGCAGTATTTT
TRBV30	TRBJ2-3	-	-	CAWNRATDTQYF	TGTGCCTGGAACAGGGCAACAGATACGCAGTATTTT
TRBV15	TRBJ2-5	-	-	CATSREGTYQETQYF	TGTGCCACCAGCAGAGAGGGGACATATCAAGAGACCCAGTACTTC
TRBV5-1	TRBJ1-2	-	-	CASSLAPGGDGYTF	TGCGCCAGCAGCTTGGCCCCGGGAGGAGATGGCTACACCTTC
TRBV7-2	TRBJ2-7	few	TRBD2	CASSLEWAMAGGREQYF	TGTGCCAGCAGCTTAGAGTGGGCCATGGCGGGGGGGCGGGAGCAGTACTTC
TRBV4-1	TRBJ2-4	few	-	CASSQTGSGKNIQYF	TGCGCCAGCAGCCAGACAGGGAGCGGGAAAAACATTCAGTACTTC
TRBV15	TRBJ2-7	-	-	CATSSGAYEQYF	TGTGCCACCAGCAGCGGGGCCTACGAGCAGTACTTC
TRBV13	TRBJ2-3	few	TRBD2	CASSLRLAGTDTQYF	TGTGCCAGCAGCTTAAGACTAGCGGGCACAGATACGCAGTATTTT
TRBV5-4	TRBJ2-3	-	TRBD2	CASSVSGSSTDTQYF	TGTGCCAGCAGCGTTAGCGGGTCTAGCACAGATACGCAGTATTTT
TRBV29-1	TRBJ1-1	few	TRBD1	CSVRRGGGSSNTEAFF	TGCAGCGTCCGGAGAGGGGGCGGATCATCAAACACTGAAGCTTTCTTT
TRBV7-8	TRBJ2-5	-	-	CASSLELARETQYF	TGTGCCAGCAGCTTAGAGCTAGCGAGGGAGACCCAGTACTTC
TRBV30	TRBJ1-1	-	-	CAGTVSEAFF	TGTGCCGGTACGGTCTCGGAAGCTTTCTTT
TRBV30	TRBJ1-2	few	TRBD1	CAWSVLRGRNGYTF	TGTGCCTGGAGTGTCCTCAGGGGGCGGAATGGCTACACCTTC
TRBV7-8	TRBJ2-4	-	-	CASSLVLADKNIQYF	TGTGCCAGCAGCTTAGTACTAGCTGACAAAAACATTCAGTACTTC
TRBV7-9	TRBJ1-5	-	-	CASSFGGTTLNQPQHF	TGTGCCAGCAGCTTCGGGGGAACAACCCTCAATCAGCCCCAGCATTTT
TRBV28	TRBJ1-1	-	-	CASSLSGRAKKAFF	TGTGCCAGCAGTTTATCTGGCAGGGCGAAAAAGGCTTTCTTT
TRBV11-2	TRBJ2-1	few	TRBD2	CASSPGLAGGPQFF	TGTGCCAGCAGCCCTGGACTAGCGGGGGGGCCTCAGTTCTTC
TRBV30	TRBJ1-2	-	-	CAWSVSTPEYGYTF	TGTGCCTGGAGTGTGTCAACGCCGGAGTATGGCTACACCTTC
TRBV29-1	TRBJ2-1	few	-	CSVLGQGGGEQFF	TGCAGCGTTCTGGGGCAGGGCGGCGGTGAGCAGTTCTTC
TRBV7-9	TRBJ2-7	-	-	CASSLGTPDSYEQYF	TGTGCCAGCAGCTTAGGGACTCCCGATTCTTACGAGCAGTACTTC
TRBV7-9	TRBJ2-7	few	-	CASSLVREYEQYF	TGTGCCAGCAGCTTAGTCAGGGAATACGAGCAGTACTTC
TRBV28	TRBJ2-6	few	TRBD2	CASRPAGAGANVLTF	TGTGCCAGCAGACCAGCGGGAGCTGGGGCCAACGTCCTGACTTTC
TRBV18	TRBJ1-1	few	-	CASSNRLTNTEAFF	TGTGCCAGCTCGAACAGGCTTACGAACACTGAAGCTTTCTTT